This is a list of T cell receptor beta chains from one sample in a study of T-cell memory formation after mild COVID-19. TCRdb ran MiXCR on the 5' RACE reads and lists one entry per CDR3 protein. The sample records around 200,000 distinct CDR3 sequences, roughly 30% being singletons. The specimen was PBMCs or a T cell subset sorted from them (not recorded which). The receptors come from an adult woman who had mild COVID-19 (a few samples of this study predate the infection). Cell type and time point are not known. Both conserved end residues are part of each CDR3. A D gene is named only where the DNA matches it firmly. Expanded clones are given a class, and other clones once, few, many or no size at all.

CDR3 protein,CDR3 DNA,V gene,D gene,clone size,J gene
CASSPPRTPLLGQYF,TGTGCCAGCAGCCCTCCCCGAACTCCACTCCTCGGGCAGTACTTC,TRBV4-2,.,few,TRBJ2-7
CASSSPAVGGTDTQYF,TGTGCCAGCAGTTCTCCAGCGGTCGGGGGCACAGATACGCAGTATTTT,TRBV12-3/TRBV12-4,.,few,TRBJ2-3
CASSGPNQPQHF,TGTGCCAGCAGTGGCCCTAATCAGCCCCAGCATTTT,TRBV25-1,.,few,TRBJ1-5
CASSEGWSLMNTEAFF,TGTGCCAGCAGTGAAGGGTGGTCCCTCATGAACACTGAAGCTTTCTTT,TRBV25-1,.,few,TRBJ1-1
CASSADRGAGTDTQYF,TGTGCCAGCAGCGCGGACAGGGGAGCCGGCACAGATACGCAGTATTTT,TRBV25-1,TRBD1,.,TRBJ2-3
CASSLWPTGELFF,TGTGCTAGCAGCTTATGGCCCACCGGGGAGCTGTTTTTT,TRBV7-7,.,.,TRBJ2-2
CASRSPGAKYF,TGTGCCAGCAGGTCTCCGGGGGCAAAGTACTTC,TRBV6-2/TRBV6-3,.,few,TRBJ2-7
CAMDLSGTNTEAFF,TGTGCCATGGACCTGTCGGGGACGAACACTGAAGCTTTCTTT,TRBV10-3,.,.,TRBJ1-1
CASSLEGRLNTEAFF,TGTGCCAGCAGCTTGGAGGGACGGTTGAACACTGAAGCTTTCTTT,TRBV5-5,.,few,TRBJ1-1
CASRGTSGNTGELFF,TGTGCCAGCAGGGGGACTAGCGGTAACACCGGGGAGCTGTTTTTT,TRBV6-2/TRBV6-3,TRBD2,.,TRBJ2-2
CASSLRLAGATDTQYF,TGTGCCAGCAGCTTAAGGCTAGCGGGGGCCACAGATACGCAGTATTTT,TRBV11-2,TRBD2,.,TRBJ2-3
CASRSGRASDTQYF,TGTGCCAGCAGATCCGGGAGGGCCTCAGATACGCAGTATTTT,TRBV7-9,TRBD2,.,TRBJ2-3
CASSEFVDEQYF,TGTGCCAGCAGTGAATTTGTGGACGAGCAGTACTTC,TRBV25-1,.,few,TRBJ2-7
CASSSLAGAGREQFF,TGTGCCAGCAGTTCCTTAGCGGGAGCTGGGCGAGAGCAGTTCTTC,TRBV6-5,TRBD2,few,TRBJ2-1
CASRMGGSAYGYTF,TGTGCCAGCAGGATGGGGGGGTCGGCCTATGGCTACACCTTC,TRBV6-5,.,.,TRBJ1-2
CASSLLVLGTSGRNEQFF,TGCGCCAGCAGCTTGTTAGTTCTTGGGACTAGCGGGAGGAATGAGCAGTTCTTC,TRBV4-1,TRBD2,once,TRBJ2-1
CAWRGEGSYNSPLHF,TGTGCCTGGAGGGGGGAAGGTTCCTATAATTCACCCCTCCACTTT,TRBV30,.,once,TRBJ1-6
CASSLGQGSYEQYF,TGTGCCAGCAGCTTGGGACAGGGCTCCTACGAGCAGTACTTC,TRBV5-6,TRBD1,many,TRBJ2-7
CASLKGGTGTGELFF,TGTGCCAGCTTGAAGGGGGGTACAGGGACCGGGGAGCTGTTTTTT,TRBV7-6,.,few,TRBJ2-2
CATAEGGAYNEQFF,TGTGCCACCGCCGAGGGGGGGGCCTACAATGAGCAGTTCTTC,TRBV24-1,.,.,TRBJ2-1
CAISEGTEQYF,TGTGCCATCAGTGAGGGGACAGAGCAGTACTTC,TRBV10-3,.,.,TRBJ2-7
CASSPRRGGSNTEAFF,TGTGCCAGCAGCCCCCGGAGAGGAGGTTCGAACACTGAAGCTTTCTTT,TRBV3-1,.,.,TRBJ1-1
CASRQGRGVNTEAFF,TGTGCCAGTCGACAGGGTAGGGGGGTGAACACTGAAGCTTTCTTT,TRBV2,TRBD1,.,TRBJ1-1
CSVGSLGQRAYEQYF,TGCAGCGTTGGGAGCCTGGGCCAGAGAGCCTACGAGCAGTACTTC,TRBV29-1,.,few,TRBJ2-7
CARRDYGAGTEAFF,TGTGCCCGGAGGGATTATGGGGCGGGCACTGAAGCTTTCTTT,TRBV30,.,.,TRBJ1-1
CASSFARTGQGNQPQHF,TGTGCCAGCAGTTTCGCCCGCACGGGACAGGGCAATCAGCCCCAGCATTTT,TRBV28,TRBD1,.,TRBJ1-5
CASSLGSVVQNIQYF,TGTGCCAGCAGCTTGGGGTCGGTAGTCCAAAACATTCAGTACTTC,TRBV7-9,.,.,TRBJ2-4
CASRWSGGANVLTF,TGTGCCAGCCGGTGGTCGGGAGGGGCCAACGTCCTGACTTTC,TRBV12-3/TRBV12-4,.,.,TRBJ2-6
CASSSGSGYEQYF,TGTGCCAGCAGCTCAGGCTCGGGTTACGAGCAGTACTTC,TRBV5-5,.,few,TRBJ2-7
CASSLGTVTDTQYF,TGTGCCAGCTCACTAGGGACGGTCACAGATACGCAGTATTTT,TRBV18,.,few,TRBJ2-3
CASRPDRGSNQPQHF,TGTGCCAGCAGGCCTGACAGGGGTTCTAATCAGCCCCAGCATTTT,TRBV6-5,TRBD1,few,TRBJ1-5
CSVSGTPLNTEAFF,TGCAGCGTCTCCGGGACACCTTTGAACACTGAAGCTTTCTTT,TRBV29-1,.,few,TRBJ1-1
CATEGQVGQPQHF,TGTGCCACCGAAGGACAGGTCGGACAGCCCCAGCATTTT,TRBV24-1,TRBD1,.,TRBJ1-5
CASTPFRGPNTEAFF,TGTGCCAGTACCCCATTCAGGGGCCCGAACACTGAAGCTTTCTTT,TRBV19,.,few,TRBJ1-1
CSAEGVFPGSYEQYF,TGCAGTGCGGAGGGGGTTTTCCCCGGATCCTACGAGCAGTACTTC,TRBV20-1,.,.,TRBJ2-7
CASSLGTGTYGYTF,TGTGCCAGCAGCCTTGGGACAGGGACCTATGGCTACACCTTC,TRBV3-1,TRBD1,once,TRBJ1-2
CAIRGTGPQETQYF,TGTGCCATCAGGGGGACAGGCCCCCAAGAGACCCAGTACTTC,TRBV10-3,TRBD1,few,TRBJ2-5
CASSLAGTGGYEQYF,TGTGCCAGCAGCTTGGCCGGGACAGGGGGCTACGAGCAGTACTTC,TRBV5-4,TRBD1,.,TRBJ2-7
CASSHGLAGGGEQFF,TGTGCCAGCAGCCACGGACTAGCGGGAGGTGGTGAGCAGTTCTTC,TRBV7-3,TRBD2,.,TRBJ2-1
CASSPGQGTVYQETQYF,TGCGCCAGCAGCCCGGGACAGGGGACGGTGTACCAAGAGACCCAGTACTTC,TRBV5-1,TRBD1,few,TRBJ2-5
CASSKRGGIQEELFF,TGCGCCAGCAGCAAGCGAGGCGGGATCCAGGAGGAGCTGTTTTTT,TRBV4-1,.,few,TRBJ2-2
CASRPGQGGNTEAFF,TGCGCCAGCAGACCCGGACAGGGCGGGAACACTGAAGCTTTCTTT,TRBV5-1,TRBD1,.,TRBJ1-1
CASSFRTLAKNIQYF,TGTGCCAGCAGTTTCCGGACATTAGCCAAAAACATTCAGTACTTC,TRBV6-2/TRBV6-3,.,.,TRBJ2-4
CSARPSGVTGELFF,TGCAGTGCTAGGCCTAGCGGTGTCACCGGGGAGCTGTTTTTT,TRBV20-1,TRBD2,few,TRBJ2-2
CSAVREGSYNSPLHF,TGCAGTGCCGTTCGTGAGGGATCCTATAATTCACCCCTCCACTTT,TRBV20-1,.,.,TRBJ1-6
CATSGEVVGQETQYF,TGTGCCACTTCGGGGGAGGTCGTCGGACAAGAGACCCAGTACTTC,TRBV2,.,.,TRBJ2-5
CASSQRGGGNEQFF,TGTGCCAGCAGCCAGCGTGGGGGCGGCAATGAGCAGTTCTTC,TRBV3-1,.,.,TRBJ2-1
CAWSVSYEQYF,TGTGCCTGGAGTGTTTCCTACGAGCAGTACTTC,TRBV30,.,many,TRBJ2-7
CASLAGGETQYF,TGTGCCTCACTAGCGGGAGGAGAGACCCAGTACTTC,TRBV6-6,TRBD2,few,TRBJ2-5
CAVRDPHNSPLHF,TGTGCCGTGAGGGACCCCCACAATTCACCCCTCCACTTT,TRBV10-3,.,.,TRBJ1-6
CASSYEGMDGYTF,TGTGCCAGCAGTTACGAGGGAATGGATGGCTACACCTTC,TRBV6-5,.,once,TRBJ1-2